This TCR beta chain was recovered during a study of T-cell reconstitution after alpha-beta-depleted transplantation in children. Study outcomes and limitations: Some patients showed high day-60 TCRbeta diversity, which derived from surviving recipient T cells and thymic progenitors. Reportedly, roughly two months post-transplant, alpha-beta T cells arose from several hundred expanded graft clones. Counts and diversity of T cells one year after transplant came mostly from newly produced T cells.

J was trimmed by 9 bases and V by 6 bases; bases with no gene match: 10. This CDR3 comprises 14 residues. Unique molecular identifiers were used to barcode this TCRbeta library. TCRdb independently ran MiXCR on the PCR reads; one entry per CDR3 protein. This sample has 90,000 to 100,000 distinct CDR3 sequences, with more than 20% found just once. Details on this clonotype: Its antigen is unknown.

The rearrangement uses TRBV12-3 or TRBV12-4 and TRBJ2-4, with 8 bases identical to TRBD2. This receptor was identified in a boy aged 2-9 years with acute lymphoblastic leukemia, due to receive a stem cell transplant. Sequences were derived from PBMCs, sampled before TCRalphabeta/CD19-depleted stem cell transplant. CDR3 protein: CASRLTSGGVIQYF. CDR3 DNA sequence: TGTGCCAGCAGGCTAACTAGCGGAGGGGTCATTCAGTACTTC.